These 22 T cell receptor beta chains were sequenced from one sample in a study of blood T cell repertoires in COVID-19. Using immunoSEQ multiplex PCR, the repertoire was profiled, and TCRdb retains in-frame clones only, with some absent. This sample has some 100,000 clones, with about nine tenths found just once. The sequenced sample was peripheral blood. The receptors were gathered from a man aged 50 to 59 with acute or convalescent COVID-19.

The chain employs TRBV6-6 and TRBJ2-5, with 9 bases lining up with TRBD2. This CDR3 is built from 15 residues. With V trimmed by 2 bases and J by 2 bases, 3 bases remained unmatched. Per germline, CDR1 MNHNY and CDR2 SVGAGI (reference sequence). CDR3 in DNA: TGTGCCAGCAGTTACCGCAGCGGGAGGCAAGAGACCCAGTACTTC. Residues: CASSYRSGRQETQYF.

The rearrangement joins TRBV19 to TRBJ2-4; 9 nucleotides align to TRBD1. V lost 5 bases to trimming and J lost 3 bases; unmatched junction nucleotides: 8. The CDR3 loop spans 16 amino acids. The germline V gene encodes CDR1 LNHDA and CDR2 SQIVND (reference sequence). The CDR3 sequence is CASSPGTGLVKNIQYF. DNA for the CDR3: TGTGCCAGTAGTCCCGGGACAGGGCTTGTCAAAAACATTCAGTACTTC.

Details on this clone: Distinct nucleotide sequences in the sample also encode this CDR3. The gene calls are TRBV7-8 and TRBJ1-1; no clear D gene. This CDR3 has 14 residues. Trimming removed 2 bases at V and 1 base at J, with 8 bases between. Per the germline V gene, CDR1 is SGHVS and CDR2 is FQNEAQ. This CDR3 reads CASSLTGGNTEAFF. The CDR3 DNA reads as TGTGCCAGCAGCTTAACTGGAGGGAACACTGAAGCTTTCTTT. Based on the CDR3 plus reference TRBV7-8 and TRBJ1-1, the full variable domain is GAGVSQSPRYKVAKRGQDVALRCDPISGHVSLFWYQQALGQGPEFLTYFQNEAQLDKSGLPSDRFFAERPEGSVSTLKIQRTQQEDSAVYLCASSLTGGNTEAFFGQGTRLTVV.

The chain links TRBV6-6 to TRBJ2-5; perhaps TRBD1 as D (5 bases). CDR1 is MNHNY, CDR2 SVGAGI, per germline (reference sequence). V shed 4 bases and J shed 2 bases, with 8 bases lying between them. CDR3 length: 13 residues. The CDR3 region has the DNA TGTGCCAGCAGTTGGACACCACAAGAGACCCAGTACTTC. Protein: CASSWTPQETQYF.

The chain is built from TRBV6-5 and TRBJ2-5; D is possibly TRBD2 (6 bases). The CDR3 is made up of 13 amino acids. In germline, CDR1 is MNHEY, CDR2 SVGAGI. Trimming removed 5 bases from V and 5 bases from J, with 12 bases in between. CDR3 residues: CASSRGGWETQYF. The CDR3 DNA reads TGTGCCAGCAGTCGAGGAGGGTGGGAGACCCAGTACTTC.

The CDR3 DNA reads TGTGCCAGACGGGACACTGGAAACACCATATATTTT. This gives the protein CARRDTGNTIYF. The genes are TRBV2 and TRBJ1-3, with D tentatively TRBD1 (6 bases). The CDR3 consists of 12 residues. The germline V gene has CDR1 SNHLY and CDR2 FYNNEI. Trimming took off 9 bases at V and 2 bases at J, with 8 bases between the two ends.

V and J are TRBV28 and TRBJ2-7; perhaps TRBD1 as D (5 bases). This CDR3 is built from 16 residues. The V end lost 1 base, the J end lost 3 bases, and 16 bases lay between the germline ends. Germline V gene data show CDR1 as MDHEN and CDR2 as SYDVKM. This CDR3 reads CASSLFSLGQIYEQYF. DNA for the CDR3: TGTGCCAGCAGTTTATTCAGTCTGGGGCAGATCTACGAGCAGTACTTC.

This chain connects TRBV6-1 to TRBJ1-1; no clear D. Deletions cut 1 base from V and 4 bases from J, with 13 bases between. The germline CDR1 and CDR2 sequences are MNHNS and SASEGT. This CDR3 spans 15 amino acids. The CDR3 here is CASSEGLRRFTEAFF. CDR3 nucleotides: TGTGCCAGCAGTGAAGGGCTTCGCAGGTTCACTGAAGCTTTCTTT.

V is TRBV27 and J is TRBJ2-2; TRBD2 matches at 8 bases. Germline V lookup: CDR1 MNHEY, CDR2 SMNVEV (reference sequence). Trimming took 6 bases from V and 4 from J; bases not matched to a gene: 16. CDR3 length: 18 amino acids. CDR3 sequence (DNA): TGTGCCAGCAGGACATACCTCTCCGGGACTAGAGCCACCGGGGAGCTGTTTTTT. Residues: CASRTYLSGTRATGELFF.

This chain connects TRBV21-1 to TRBJ2-3; no check of the table's D call, TRBD2, against the DNA was made. TRBV21-1 is described as a pseudogene. This CDR3 comprises 16 residues. The CDR3 region is CASSKALRVSTDTQYF. CDR3 bases: TGTGCCAGCAGCAAAGCGCTACGGGTAAGCACAGATACGCAGTATTTT.

The chain couples TRBV5-1 to TRBJ1-1; 8 nucleotides agree with TRBD1. CDR3 length: 18 residues. Germline V gives CDR1 SGHRS, CDR2 YFSETQ. Trimming took 2 bases from V and 2 from J; bases not matched to a gene: 14. CDR3 region: CASSLHTTGTGKNTEAFF. CDR3 DNA: TGCGCCAGCAGCTTACATACTACCGGGACAGGAAAAAACACTGAAGCTTTCTTT.

The chain employs TRBV5-1 and TRBJ2-5, with D possibly being TRBD1 (6 bases). The ends were cut back, 0 bases at V and 2 bases at J, with 11 bases in the middle. The CDR3 has 15 residues. Germline lookup yields CDR1 SGHRS and CDR2 YFSETQ. CDR3 residues: CASSLDGTRQETQYF. Written as DNA, the CDR3 is TGCGCCAGCAGCTTGGATGGGACAAGACAAGAGACCCAGTACTTC.

The chain uses TRBV10-3 and TRBJ1-6; D perhaps matches TRBD1 (6 bases). Germline lookup yields CDR1 ENHRY and CDR2 SYGVKD. The ends were cut back, 4 bases at V and 7 bases at J, with 14 bases in the middle. CDR3 length equals 15 residues. The CDR3 spells CAISAGESGNSPLHF. In nucleotides, the CDR3 is TGTGCCATCAGTGCAGGGGAATCTGGAAATTCACCCCTCCACTTT.

CDR3 loop: CASSQLRSVAEAFF. The CDR3 bases are TGTGCCAGCAGCCAATTACGGTCGGTGGCTGAAGCTTTCTTT. The V gene is TRBV3-1 (or the pseudogene TRBV3-2), the J gene TRBJ1-1; D remains unclear. The CDR3 extends over 14 amino acids. Germline CDR1 reads LGHDT; CDR2 reads YNNKEL (reference sequence). V lost 2 bases, J lost 6 bases, and 13 bases lay in between.

V gene TRBV15 combines with J gene TRBJ2-1, with TRBD2 matching over 12 bases. The V gene's germline CDR1 is LNHNV and CDR2 YYDKDF (reference sequence). V trimming: 1 base; J trimming: 3 bases; junction bases outside the gene matches: 1. This CDR3 contains 16 residues. The CDR3 region has the DNA TGTGCCACCAGCAGAGGGACTAGCGGGATCTACAATGAGCAGTTCTTC. As protein: CATSRGTSGIYNEQFF.

The chain has TRBV6-5 and TRBJ1-5, with TRBD1 matching 8 bases. CDR3 size: 14 residues. Germline V lookup: CDR1 MNHEY, CDR2 SVGAGI. V was clipped by 11 bases and J by 4 bases; unmatched bases: 10. CDR3 in amino acids: CAGQQGGLNQPQHF. CDR3 in DNA: TGTGCCGGCCAACAGGGGGGGTTGAATCAGCCCCAGCATTTT.

The rearrangement uses TRBV18 and TRBJ1-5, with TRBD1 matching over 11 bases. J lost 5 bases, V lost 5 bases, and 5 bases had no gene match. The CDR3 has 15 residues. Germline CDR1 is KGHSH and CDR2 is LQKENI. The CDR3 DNA reads TGTGCCAGCTCAGAGGGACAGGGGGGTCATCAGCCCCAGCATTTT. Its protein product is CASSEGQGGHQPQHF.

The chain has TRBV9 and TRBJ1-5; D not certain. The V end was cut by 0 bases, the J end by 0 bases, with 4 bases between. The CDR3 sequence is 14 residues long. Germline assignment: CDR1 SGDLS and CDR2 YYNGEE. The CDR3 sequence is CASSVAGSNQPQHF. The CDR3 DNA reads TGTGCCAGCAGCGTAGCGGGTAGCAATCAGCCCCAGCATTTT.

The gene calls are TRBV4-1 and TRBJ2-1, with a possible D match to TRBD1 (6 bases). The germline gives CDR1 MGHRA, CDR2 YSYEKL. Deletions cut 0 bases from V and 3 bases from J, with 9 bases between. This CDR3 is 15 amino acids long. The CDR3 spells CASSQEGAGYNEQFF. The CDR3 nucleotides are TGCGCCAGCAGCCAAGAGGGGGCGGGCTACAATGAGCAGTTCTTC.

The chain is built from TRBV10-2 and TRBJ2-7; TRBD2 agrees at 12 bases. This CDR3 comprises 14 residues. CDR1 WSHSY and CDR2 SAAADI come from the germline V gene. V gave up 4 bases and J gave up 3 bases; unmatched junction bases: 1. The CDR3 DNA is TGCGCCAGCAGTGTACTAGCGGGAGGCTACGAGCAGTACTTC. Translating gives CASSVLAGGYEQYF.

This chain joins TRBV5-1 and TRBJ2-7; a weak D match, TRBD2 (6 bases). The CDR3 sequence is 13 residues long. In germline, CDR1 is SGHRS, CDR2 YFSETQ. The ends were cut back, 3 bases at V and 7 bases at J, with 14 bases in the middle. The CDR3 nucleotides read TGCGCCAGCAGCTCGGGCTTAGGGACTGAGCAGTACTTC. As protein: CASSSGLGTEQYF. The whole variable domain, filled in from reference TRBV5-1 and TRBJ2-7, reads KAGVTQTPRYLIKTRGQQVTLSCSPISGHRSVSWYQQTPGQGLQFLFEYFSETQRNKGNFPGRFSGRQFSNSRSEMNVSTLELGDSALYLCASSSGLGTEQYFGPGTRLTVT.

V usage is TRBV7-2 and J usage is TRBJ2-4, with TRBD1 matching 7 bases. Per the germline V gene, CDR1 is SGHTA and CDR2 is FQGNSA. This CDR3 contains 13 residues. V was pared by 4 bases and J by 6 bases, with 3 bases of the junction left unmatched. Here the CDR3 reads CASSSGQTNIQYF. For the CDR3, the DNA is TGTGCCAGCAGCTCGGGACAGACAAACATTCAGTACTTC.